This T cell receptor beta chain was sequenced for a study of identical twins. All of the donors were Caucasians in good health. This CDR3 has 13 residues. Trimming stripped 8 bases from V and 5 bases from J, with 13 bases between. The sample holds many counts of this clonotype. A single record per CDR3 protein comes from TCRdb applying MiXCR to the 5' RACE reads. The data hold 500,000 to 550,000 distinct CDR3 sequences, with 20% to 25% observed a single time. In addition, the sample was reused for a study of yellow fever vaccine responses in identical twins.

Sequencing used CD4+ T cells sorted from blood. This sequence originates from a woman between 18 and 29 years old in good health. This chain links TRBV12-3 or TRBV12-4 with TRBJ2-1, with D possibly TRBD1 on 5 matching bases. CDR3 residues: CASGNRNHNEQFF. Here the CDR3 DNA reads TGTGCCAGCGGCAACAGGAATCACAATGAGCAGTTCTTC.